The 10 T cell receptor beta chains listed next were all sequenced from one sample in a study of T cell repertoires in cytomegalovirus infection. Using its own MiXCR run on the reads, TCRdb lists one record per CDR3 protein. Among under 450,000 distinct CDR3 sequences listed, about 34% were seen once. The antigens of these receptors remain unknown. This material consisted of cultured PBMCs, taken from culture after CMV antigen stimulation. All receptors come from a human donor in good health (CMV status not recorded). Some clones in this sample may be carry-over from other donors' samples.

The rearrangement uses TRBV10-3 and TRBJ2-2, with D unresolved. Germline V lookup: CDR1 ENHRY, CDR2 SYGVKD. Trimming removed 2 bases from V and 4 bases from J, with 8 bases in between. This CDR3 contains 14 residues. The CDR3: CAISEQTATGELFF. DNA of the CDR3: TGTGCCATCAGTGAGCAGACGGCCACCGGGGAGCTGTTTTTT.

This clonotype came up a few times. The V call is TRBV4-2, the J call TRBJ1-1; D not certain. V was clipped by 0 bases and J by 3 bases, with 14 bases between them. The CDR3 is 16 amino acids. Per the germline V gene, CDR1 is LGHNA and CDR2 is YNFKEQ. The CDR3 here is CASSQDPRLAHTEAFF. The CDR3 region has the DNA TGTGCCAGCAGCCAAGATCCAAGACTGGCACACACTGAAGCTTTCTTT.

With regard to this clonotype: The missing conserved phenylalanine or tryptophan at the end of this CDR3 makes a read error likely. V and J are TRBV28 and TRBJ2-7, with D possibly being TRBD1 (6 bases). CDR1 is MDHEN, CDR2 SYDVKM, per germline. Trimming stripped 5 bases from V and 4 bases from J, with 18 bases between. The CDR3 sequence is 15 residues long. CDR3 in DNA: TGTGCCAGCAGTCCTATTGGGTCAGGGGTATACGAGCAGTACTCC. This sequence encodes CASSPIGSGVYEQYS.

This clonotype turned up a few times. This rearrangement joins TRBV7-9 to TRBJ2-1; 8 positions agree with TRBD1. The trim removed 6 bases at V and 2 bases at J, leaving 3 bases unmatched. The CDR3 is 14 amino acids. From germline, CDR1 is SEHNR and CDR2 FQNEAQ (reference sequence). The DNA of the CDR3 is TGTGCCAGCAGGGACAGGGTGACCTACAATGAGCAGTTCTTC. As protein: CASRDRVTYNEQFF.

The V and J genes are TRBV6-2 or TRBV6-3 and TRBJ1-1, with unresolved D. Germline assignment: CDR1 MNHEY and CDR2 SVGEGT. The CDR3 loop spans 14 amino acids. The V end lost 0 bases, the J end lost 6 bases, and 11 bases lay between the germline ends. The CDR3 reads CASSYSNLASEAFF. CDR3 bases: TGTGCCAGCAGTTACTCGAACCTGGCGTCTGAAGCTTTCTTT.

This clonotype was picked up a small number of times. V usage is TRBV12-3 or TRBV12-4 and J usage is TRBJ2-3; 13 nucleotides agree with TRBD2. The CDR3 loop spans 16 amino acids. V gave up 5 bases and J gave up 4 bases; unmatched junction bases: 6. DNA of the CDR3: TGTGCCAGCAGTACGGGACTAGCGGGATATTCAGATACGCAGTATTTT. Protein product: CASSTGLAGYSDTQYF.

This clonotype was seen more than once but under ten times. The chain joins TRBV7-2 to TRBJ2-5, with a weak D call TRBD1 (6 bases). The V gene lost 5 bases and the J gene lost 2 bases, with 15 bases spanning the gap. Germline V gene lookup returns CDR1 SGHTA and CDR2 FQGNSA. The length of the CDR3 is 15 residues. The CDR3 sequence: CASSPTGTNQETQYF. DNA for the CDR3: TGTGCCAGCAGCCCAACAGGGACGAATCAAGAGACCCAGTACTTC.

This clonotype turned up a few times. The chain recombines TRBV20-1 with TRBJ1-6; TRBD1 matches at 8 bases. V shed 1 base and J 4 bases; nucleotides not matched to a gene: 9. CDR1 is DFQATT, CDR2 SNEGSKA, per germline (reference sequence). The CDR3 has 17 residues. CDR3 region: CSARAPPTGAYNSPLHF. As DNA, the CDR3 is TGCAGTGCTAGAGCTCCCCCGACAGGGGCTTATAATTCACCCCTCCACTTT.

The gene calls are TRBV15 and TRBJ1-2, with D hard to call. CDR3 length equals 12 residues. Between the trimmed V and J ends, which lost 1 base and 8 bases, there was a span of 8 bases. Per the germline V gene, CDR1 is LNHNV and CDR2 is YYDKDF (reference sequence). The CDR3 DNA sequence: TGTGCCACCAGCAGAGTACCGGAAGGCTACACCTTC. Its translation is CATSRVPEGYTF.

The chain employs TRBV11-3 and TRBJ2-1; weak D call: TRBD2 (6 bases). V was cut by 1 base and J by 4 bases, with 11 bases left in between. CDR1 and CDR2 (germline): SGHNT, YENEEA. The CDR3 is made up of 15 amino acids. The CDR3: CASSLAGAEYNEQFF. The CDR3 DNA reads TGTGCCAGCAGCTTAGCGGGAGCCGAATACAATGAGCAGTTCTTC.